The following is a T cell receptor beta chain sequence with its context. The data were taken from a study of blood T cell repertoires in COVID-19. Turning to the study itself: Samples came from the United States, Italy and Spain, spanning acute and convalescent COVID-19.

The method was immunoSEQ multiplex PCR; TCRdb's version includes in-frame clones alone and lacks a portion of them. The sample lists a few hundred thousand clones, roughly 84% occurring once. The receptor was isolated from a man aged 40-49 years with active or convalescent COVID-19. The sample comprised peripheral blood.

CDR3 nucleotide sequence: TGTGCCAGCAGCATAACCGGGACAGGGACCTATGGCTACACCTTC. Its protein is CASSITGTGTYGYTF. The J gene is TRBJ1-2, the V gene TRBV9, with TRBD1 matching over 9 bases. The germline gives CDR1 SGDLS, CDR2 YYNGEE. This CDR3 has 15 amino acids. The ends lost 4 bases at V and 4 bases at J; junction bases unmatched: 8.